This T cell receptor (beta chain) was sequenced during a study of control samples from healthy donors and cancer patients (TCRdb year 2020). This clone turned up a few times. Its antigen is currently not known. At one end the junction does not follow the germline gene, possibly because of a read error. Library preparation used the immunoSEQ multiplex PCR assay. TCRdb obtained this table from immuneACCESS and retained in-frame rearrangements with V and J assigned. These tables miss some clones; where compared with another copy, unresolved V genes account for less than half of the shortfall, and the remainder is unexplained. This sample gives 85,000 to 100,000 clones in total; roughly four fifths of them show up just once. 1.5% to 2% of the sample is in the top ten clones. From the cysteine up to the phenylalanine, the CDR3 has a length of 11 residues. This entry keeps only the CDR3 DNA: 33 bases, framed from base 1. The germline V gene encodes CDR1 SGHTA and CDR2 FQGNSA.

This TCR was sampled from a man aged 55-75 years in good health. Material for sequencing was blood. Recombination joined TRBV7-2 with TRBJ2-5; the D gene cannot be named for sure. The CDR3 sequence is CASSLAYGSHF. The sequence in DNA is TGTGCCAGCAGCTTAGCTTACGGCTCCCACTTC.